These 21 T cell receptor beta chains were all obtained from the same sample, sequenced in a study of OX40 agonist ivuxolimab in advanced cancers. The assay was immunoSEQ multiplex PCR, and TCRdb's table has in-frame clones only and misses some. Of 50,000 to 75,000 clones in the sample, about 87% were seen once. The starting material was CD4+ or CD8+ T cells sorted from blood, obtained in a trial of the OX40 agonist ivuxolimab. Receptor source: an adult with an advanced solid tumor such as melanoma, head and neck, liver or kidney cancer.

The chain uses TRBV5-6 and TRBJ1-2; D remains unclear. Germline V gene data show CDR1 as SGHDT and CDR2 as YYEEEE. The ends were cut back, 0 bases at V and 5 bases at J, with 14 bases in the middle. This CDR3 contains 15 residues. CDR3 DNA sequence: TGTGCCAGCAGCTTGGGCCCCTTGACACCTTATGGCTACACCTTC. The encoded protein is CASSLGPLTPYGYTF.

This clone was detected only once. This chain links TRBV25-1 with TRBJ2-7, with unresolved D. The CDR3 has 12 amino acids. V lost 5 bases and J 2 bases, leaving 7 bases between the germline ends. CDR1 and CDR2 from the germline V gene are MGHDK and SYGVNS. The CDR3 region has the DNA TGTGCCAGCAGTACTGAAACCTACGAGCAGTACTTC. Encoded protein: CASSTETYEQYF.

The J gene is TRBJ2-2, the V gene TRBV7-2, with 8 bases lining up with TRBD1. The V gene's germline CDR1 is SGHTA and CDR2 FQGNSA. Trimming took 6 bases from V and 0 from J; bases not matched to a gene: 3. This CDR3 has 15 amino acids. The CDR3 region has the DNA TGTGCCAGCAGAAGGGACAGGACGAACACCGGGGAGCTGTTTTTT. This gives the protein CASRRDRTNTGELFF.

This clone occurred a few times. This CDR3 is CASSFSGSKNIQYF. The DNA of the CDR3 is TGTGCCAGCAGTTTTAGCGGGTCCAAAAACATTCAGTACTTC. The chain links TRBV28 to TRBJ2-4; 7 bases fit TRBD2. Unmatched junction bases numbered 1, after V lost 3 bases and J lost 2 bases. Germline values: CDR1 MDHEN, CDR2 SYDVKM. CDR3 length: 14 residues.

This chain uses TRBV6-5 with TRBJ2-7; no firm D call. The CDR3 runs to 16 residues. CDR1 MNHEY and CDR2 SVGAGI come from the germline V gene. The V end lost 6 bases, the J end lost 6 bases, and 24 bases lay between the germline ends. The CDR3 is CASRYLRTASLSEQYF. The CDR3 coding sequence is TGTGCCAGCAGATACCTTCGGACGGCTTCTTTGAGCGAGCAGTACTTC.

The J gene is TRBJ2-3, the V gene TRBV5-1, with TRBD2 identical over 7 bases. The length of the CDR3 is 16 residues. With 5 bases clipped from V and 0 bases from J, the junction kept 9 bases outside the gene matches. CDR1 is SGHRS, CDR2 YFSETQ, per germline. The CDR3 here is CASRVGAGDSTDTQYF. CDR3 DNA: TGCGCCAGCAGAGTCGGGGCGGGGGATAGCACAGATACGCAGTATTTT.

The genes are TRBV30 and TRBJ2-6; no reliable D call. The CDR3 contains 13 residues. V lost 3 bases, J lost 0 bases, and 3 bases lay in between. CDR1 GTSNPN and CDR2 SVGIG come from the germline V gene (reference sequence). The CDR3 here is CAWRLSGANVLTF. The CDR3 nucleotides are TGTGCCTGGAGACTCTCTGGGGCCAACGTCCTGACTTTC.

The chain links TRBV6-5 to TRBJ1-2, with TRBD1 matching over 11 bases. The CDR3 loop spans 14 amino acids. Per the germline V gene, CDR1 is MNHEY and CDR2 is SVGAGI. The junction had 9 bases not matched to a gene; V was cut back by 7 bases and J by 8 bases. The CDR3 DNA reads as TGTGCCAGCACCCGGAGGGACAGGGGGTACGGCTACACCTTC. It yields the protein CASTRRDRGYGYTF.

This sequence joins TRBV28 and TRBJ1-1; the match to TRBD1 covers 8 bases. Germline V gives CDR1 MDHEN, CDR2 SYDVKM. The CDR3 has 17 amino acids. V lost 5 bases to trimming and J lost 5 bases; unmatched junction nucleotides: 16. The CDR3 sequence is CASSPHGPGTGRTEAFF. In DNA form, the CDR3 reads TGTGCCAGCAGTCCACATGGGCCCGGGACAGGAAGGACTGAAGCTTTCTTT.

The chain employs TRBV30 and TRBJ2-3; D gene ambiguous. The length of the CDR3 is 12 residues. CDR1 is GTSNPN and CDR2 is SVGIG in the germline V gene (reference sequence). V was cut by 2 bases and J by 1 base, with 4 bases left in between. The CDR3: CAWSPGTDTQYF. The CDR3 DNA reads TGTGCCTGGAGTCCTGGCACAGATACGCAGTATTTT.

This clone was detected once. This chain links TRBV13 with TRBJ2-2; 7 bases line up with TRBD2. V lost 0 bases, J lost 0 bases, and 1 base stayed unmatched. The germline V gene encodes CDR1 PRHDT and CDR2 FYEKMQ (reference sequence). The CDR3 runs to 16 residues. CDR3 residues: CASSLGRESNTGELFF. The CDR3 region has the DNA TGTGCCAGCAGCTTAGGGCGGGAGTCGAACACCGGGGAGCTGTTTTTT.

CDR3 DNA sequence: TGTGCCAGCAGCCCAAGTTTTGGGGGGGAACCCCTCCACTTT. Translating it yields CASSPSFGGEPLHF. This chain joins TRBV11-1 and TRBJ1-6; TRBD1 might be the D (5 bases). Trimming removed 5 bases at V and 12 bases at J, with 17 bases between. CDR3 size: 14 residues. The germline V gene encodes CDR1 SGHAT and CDR2 FQDESV (reference sequence).

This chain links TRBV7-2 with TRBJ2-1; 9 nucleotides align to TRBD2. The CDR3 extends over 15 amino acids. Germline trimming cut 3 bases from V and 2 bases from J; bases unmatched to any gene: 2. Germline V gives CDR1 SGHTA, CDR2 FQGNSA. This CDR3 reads CASSFGGRAYNEQFF. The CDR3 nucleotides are TGTGCCAGCAGCTTCGGCGGGAGGGCCTACAATGAGCAGTTCTTC.

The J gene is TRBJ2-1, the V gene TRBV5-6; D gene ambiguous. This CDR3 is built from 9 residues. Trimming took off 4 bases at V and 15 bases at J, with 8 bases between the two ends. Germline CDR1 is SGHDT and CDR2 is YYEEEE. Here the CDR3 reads CASSPQAFF. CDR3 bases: TGTGCCAGCAGCCCCCAGGCGTTCTTC.

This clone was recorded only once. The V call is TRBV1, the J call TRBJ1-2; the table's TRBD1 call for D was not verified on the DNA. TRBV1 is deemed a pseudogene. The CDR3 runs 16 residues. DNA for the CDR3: TGCACCAGCAGCCAAGATCTTAGGTGGGACAGGACTTTCTACACCTTC. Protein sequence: CTSSQDLRWDRTFYTF.

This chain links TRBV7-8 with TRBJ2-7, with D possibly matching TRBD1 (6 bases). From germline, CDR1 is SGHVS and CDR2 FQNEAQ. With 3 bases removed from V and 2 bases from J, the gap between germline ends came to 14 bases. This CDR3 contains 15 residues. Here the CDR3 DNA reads TGTGCCAGCAGCTTGACCGGGACATCGACCTACGAGCAGTACTTC. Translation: CASSLTGTSTYEQYF.

The CDR3 sequence is CASSPQGSYGYTF. The CDR3 nucleotides are TGTGCCAGCAGTCCACAGGGTAGCTATGGCTACACCTTC. The rearrangement links TRBV6-1 to TRBJ1-2; D might be TRBD1 (6 bases). V lost 5 bases and J 4 bases, leaving 11 bases between the germline ends. The CDR3 spans 13 residues. Germline-derived CDR1 and CDR2 are MNHNS and SASEGT.

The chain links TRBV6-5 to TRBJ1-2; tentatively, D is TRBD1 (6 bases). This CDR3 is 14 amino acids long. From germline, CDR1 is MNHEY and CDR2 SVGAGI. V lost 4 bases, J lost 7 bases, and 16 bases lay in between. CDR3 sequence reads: CASSLVEGGGGYTF. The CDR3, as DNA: TGTGCCAGCAGTTTGGTGGAGGGAGGGGGTGGCTACACCTTC.

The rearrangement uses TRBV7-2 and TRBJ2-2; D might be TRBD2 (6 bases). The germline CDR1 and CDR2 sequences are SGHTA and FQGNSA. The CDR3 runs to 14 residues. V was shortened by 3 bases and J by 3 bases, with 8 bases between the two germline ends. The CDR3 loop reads CASSFSGDTGELFF. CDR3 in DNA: TGTGCCAGCAGCTTCTCGGGAGACACCGGGGAGCTGTTTTTT.

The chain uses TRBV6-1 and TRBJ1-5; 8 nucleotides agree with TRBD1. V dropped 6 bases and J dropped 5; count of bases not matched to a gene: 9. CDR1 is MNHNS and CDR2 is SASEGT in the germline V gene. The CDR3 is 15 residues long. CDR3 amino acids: CASSSTGGVYQPQHF. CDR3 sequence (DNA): TGTGCCAGCAGCTCCACAGGGGGGGTCTATCAGCCCCAGCATTTT.

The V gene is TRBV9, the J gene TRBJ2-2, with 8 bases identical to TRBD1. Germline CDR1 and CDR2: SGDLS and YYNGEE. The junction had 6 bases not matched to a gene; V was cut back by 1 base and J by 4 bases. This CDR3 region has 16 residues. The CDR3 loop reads CASSVSDRGVTGELFF. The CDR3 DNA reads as TGTGCCAGCAGCGTATCAGACAGGGGAGTCACCGGGGAGCTGTTTTTT.